These 17 T cell receptor beta chains were all obtained from the same sample, sequenced in a study of cytomegalovirus exposure and HLA in healthy donors. Both 60 Vbeta primers and 13 Jbeta primers went into the PCR. This table comes from immunoSEQ multiplex PCR, and its TCRdb copy is limited to in-frame clones, with some not included. This table has 120,000 to 150,000 clones, 76% appearing once. Sequencing was carried out using PBMCs. These receptors were collected from a woman between 35 and 50 years old in good health and CMV-seronegative.

Remarks on this clone: In the same sample, other DNA sequences code for this CDR3. The chain carries TRBV7-9 and TRBJ1-1; D not certain. Per the germline V gene, CDR1 is SEHNR and CDR2 is FQNEAQ (reference sequence). V dropped 2 bases and J dropped 1 base, with 8 bases sitting between them. The CDR3 has 14 residues. CDR3 residues: CASSLSTGNTEAFF. For the CDR3, the DNA is TGTGCCAGCAGCTTAAGTACCGGGAACACTGAAGCTTTCTTT.

The gene calls are TRBV4-2 and TRBJ1-4; weak D call: TRBD1 (5 bases). Between the trimmed V and J ends, which lost 0 bases and 8 bases, there was a span of 10 bases. Germline V CDR1 and CDR2: LGHNA, YNFKEQ. There are 14 residues in the CDR3. The CDR3 coding sequence is TGTGCCAGCAGCCAAGATTCGGGGGGAGAAAAACTGTTTTTT. It yields the protein CASSQDSGGEKLFF.

The CDR3 DNA reads TGCGCCAGCAGCCAGGGACAGATCAACACAGATACGCAGTATTTT. Translated: CASSQGQINTDTQYF. V is TRBV5-1 and J is TRBJ2-3, with 7 bases that match TRBD1. Trimming at V came to 4 bases and at J to 2 bases, leaving 7 bases not matched to a gene. CDR3 length: 15 amino acids. Germline-derived CDR1 and CDR2 are SGHRS and YFSETQ. Full variable domain (missing parts from reference TRBV5-1 and TRBJ2-3): KAGVTQTPRYLIKTRGQQVTLSCSPISGHRSVSWYQQTPGQGLQFLFEYFSETQRNKGNFPGRFSGRQFSNSRSEMNVSTLELGDSALYLCASSQGQINTDTQYFGPGTRLTVL.

The chain links TRBV6-1 to TRBJ1-1, with TRBD1 as a possible D gene (6 bases). The CDR3 covers 13 residues. V was pared by 7 bases and J by 4 bases, with 13 bases between. Germline V gives CDR1 MNHNS, CDR2 SASEGT. The CDR3 spells CASMREGGTEAFF. DNA for the CDR3: TGTGCCAGCATGAGGGAGGGGGGCACTGAAGCTTTCTTT.

The chain combines TRBV19 with TRBJ2-1; D possibly corresponds to TRBD1 (5 bases). CDR3 length: 14 amino acids. V lost 5 bases and J 1 base, leaving 9 bases between the germline ends. Germline V gene data show CDR1 as LNHDA and CDR2 as SQIVND (reference sequence). DNA for the CDR3: TGTGCCAGTAGTTGGGGCCGTTCCTACAATGAGCAGTTCTTC. It yields the protein CASSWGRSYNEQFF.

This clone was seen a handful of times. V is TRBV5-5 and J is TRBJ1-2; 10 nucleotides match TRBD1. V lost 5 bases, J lost 3 bases, and 4 bases stayed unmatched. This CDR3 has 14 residues. CDR1 and CDR2 from the germline V gene are SGHKS and YYEKEE (reference sequence). The CDR3 loop reads CASRLDRGHYGYTF. DNA of the CDR3: TGTGCCAGCAGACTAGACAGGGGGCACTATGGCTACACCTTC.

The chain uses TRBV19 and TRBJ1-1; D is ambiguous. Germline CDR1 and CDR2: LNHDA and SQIVND (reference sequence). V shed 1 base and J shed 7 bases, with 10 bases lying between them. CDR3 length equals 13 residues. This chain's CDR3 is CASSIGRRGEAFF. The CDR3 DNA sequence: TGTGCCAGTAGTATAGGTCGGCGGGGTGAAGCTTTCTTT.

J is TRBJ1-2 and V is TRBV6-6, with D unresolved. The germline V and J ends were trimmed by 2 bases and 6 bases, with 7 bases remaining between them. The CDR3 contains 12 residues. Per germline, CDR1 MNHNY and CDR2 SVGAGI (reference sequence). The CDR3 loop reads CASSYSQDGYTF. The DNA of the CDR3 is TGTGCCAGCAGTTACAGTCAGGATGGCTACACCTTC.

This sequence joins TRBV25-1 and TRBJ1-2; perhaps TRBD1 as D (6 bases). The CDR3 totals 14 residues. Germline-derived CDR1 and CDR2 are MGHDK and SYGVNS. Trimming removed 5 bases from V and 7 bases from J, with 17 bases in between. CDR3 sequence reads: CASSREGVLGGYTF. CDR3 nucleotide sequence: TGTGCCAGCAGTCGAGAGGGGGTGTTGGGTGGCTACACCTTC.

V gene TRBV15 combines with J gene TRBJ2-3; D gene ambiguous. V lost 8 bases, J lost 0 bases, and 12 bases lay in between. Germline lookup yields CDR1 LNHNV and CDR2 YYDKDF (reference sequence). The CDR3 spans 14 residues. CDR3 bases: TGTGCCACCGGCCCCCCCTTTAGCACAGATACGCAGTATTTT. Its translation is CATGPPFSTDTQYF.

J is TRBJ2-7 and V is TRBV7-9, with 8 bases lining up with TRBD1. This CDR3 is built from 12 residues. Germline CDR1 and CDR2: SEHNR and FQNEAQ (reference sequence). With V trimmed by 7 bases and J by 8 bases, 7 bases remained unmatched. The CDR3 DNA sequence: TGTGCCAGCACCGATACAGGGGGTAAGCAGTACTTC. The encoded protein is CASTDTGGKQYF.

The V call is TRBV11-3, the J call TRBJ2-5; D is unclear. The CDR3 is made up of 14 amino acids. Germline loops: CDR1 SGHNT, CDR2 YENEEA. Trimming pared 1 base from V and 1 base from J, leaving 7 bases between. The CDR3 coding sequence is TGTGCCAGCAGCTTAGTTCACAGCCAAGAGACCCAGTACTTC. Its translation: CASSLVHSQETQYF. Looking up the rest from reference TRBV11-3 and TRBJ2-5 gives the full variable domain: EAGVVQSPRYKIIEKKQPVAFWCNPISGHNTLYWYLQNLGQGPELLIRYENEEAVDDSQLPKDRFSAERLKGVDSTLKIQPAELGDSAVYLCASSLVHSQETQYFGPGTRLLVL.

This chain uses TRBV18 with TRBJ2-5; possible D gene TRBD1, 6 bases. V lost 2 bases, J lost 4 bases, and 14 bases lay in between. Germline-derived CDR1 and CDR2 are KGHSH and LQKENI. The CDR3 length is 15 residues. Here the CDR3 reads CASSPVIQGLETQYF. The DNA for the CDR3 is TGTGCCAGCTCACCAGTAATACAGGGTCTAGAGACCCAGTACTTC. Full variable domain (remainder filled in from reference TRBV18 and TRBJ2-5): NAGVMQNPRHLVRRRGQEARLRCSPMKGHSHVYWYRQLPEEGLKFMVYLQKENIIDESGMPKERFSAEFPKEGPSILRIQQVVRGDSAAYFCASSPVIQGLETQYFGPGTRLLVL.

The chain uses TRBV19 and TRBJ1-2; D perhaps matches TRBD1 (5 bases). The CDR3 consists of 12 residues. V lost 4 bases, J lost 10 bases, and 13 bases lay in between. Germline CDR1 LNHDA, CDR2 SQIVND (reference sequence). CDR3 sequence (DNA): TGTGCCAGTAGTACCGGACACGTCGACTACACCTTC. It yields the protein CASSTGHVDYTF.

In its sample, this clone was seen a few times. This CDR3 is CASTPDTAIQYF. In DNA, the CDR3 is TGTGCCAGCACTCCGGACACAGCCATTCAGTACTTC. V gene TRBV2 combines with J gene TRBJ2-4; D might be TRBD1 (5 bases). Trimming took 7 bases from V and 9 from J, leaving 13 bases between them. This CDR3 comprises 12 residues. Germline CDR1 is SNHLY and CDR2 is FYNNEI.

This clone has a single count. The rearrangement uses TRBV27 and TRBJ1-5; a possible D gene is TRBD1 (5 bases). Germline V gene lookup returns CDR1 MNHEY and CDR2 SMNVEV (reference sequence). The V end lost 2 bases, the J end lost 5 bases, and 13 bases lay between the germline ends. The CDR3 loop spans 15 amino acids. The CDR3 sequence: CASSLTGVGDQPQHF. As DNA, the CDR3 is TGTGCCAGCAGTTTAACGGGGGTCGGGGATCAGCCCCAGCATTTT.

This clone was observed a handful of times. The V call is TRBV9, the J call TRBJ1-1, with D maybe TRBD1 (5 bases). CDR3 length: 13 amino acids. Germline lookup yields CDR1 SGDLS and CDR2 YYNGEE. V gave up 1 base and J gave up 3 bases, with 7 bases separating them. CDR3 region: CASSVPGDTEAFF. Here the CDR3 DNA reads TGTGCCAGCAGCGTACCGGGGGACACTGAAGCTTTCTTT.